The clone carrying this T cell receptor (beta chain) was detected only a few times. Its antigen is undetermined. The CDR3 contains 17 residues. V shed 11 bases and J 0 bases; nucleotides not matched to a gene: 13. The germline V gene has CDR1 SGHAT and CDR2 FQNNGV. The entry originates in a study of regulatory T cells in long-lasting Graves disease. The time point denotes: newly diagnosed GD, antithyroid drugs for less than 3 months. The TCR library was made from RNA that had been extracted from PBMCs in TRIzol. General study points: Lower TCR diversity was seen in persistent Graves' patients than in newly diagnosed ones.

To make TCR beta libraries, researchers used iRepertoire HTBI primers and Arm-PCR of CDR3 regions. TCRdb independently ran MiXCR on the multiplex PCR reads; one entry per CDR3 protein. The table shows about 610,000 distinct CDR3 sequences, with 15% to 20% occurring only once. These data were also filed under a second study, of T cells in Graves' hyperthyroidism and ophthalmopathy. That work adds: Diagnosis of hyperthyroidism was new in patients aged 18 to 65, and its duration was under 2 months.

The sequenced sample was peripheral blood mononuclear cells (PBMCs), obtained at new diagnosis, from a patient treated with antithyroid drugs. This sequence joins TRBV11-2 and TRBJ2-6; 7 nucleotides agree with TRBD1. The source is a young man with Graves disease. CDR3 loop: CACPWGTAVSGANVLTF. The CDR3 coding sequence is TGTGCCTGCCCCTGGGGGACAGCTGTCTCTGGGGCCAACGTCCTGACTTTC.